This T cell receptor (beta chain) was sequenced in a study of cytomegalovirus exposure and HLA in healthy donors. Findings and limits, study-wide: Reportedly, cytomegalovirus status was diagnosed with high sensitivity and specificity. According to the study, 150 to 200 TCR beta chains were cytomegalovirus-associated. In vitro work confirmed that a few CMV-associated chains recognize CMV antigens. Clusters of TCRs from the first cohort tended to co-occur in the roughly 120 validation repertoires (as a later analysis found).

A remark on this clone: Its specificity is unknown.

V lost 5 bases and J 6 bases, leaving 18 bases between the germline ends. Germline CDR1 is MRHNA and CDR2 is SNTAGT. The length of the CDR3 is 15 residues. Libraries were prepared by immunoSEQ multiplex PCR; TCRdb keeps only in-frame clonotypes and omits some of them. This table has tens of thousands of clones, approximately 92% appearing once. This sequence originates from a man aged 18 to 35 in good health and CMV-seronegative. The rearrangement joins TRBV6-4 to TRBJ2-3; TRBD2 is a possible D gene (6 bases). The sequencing input was PBMCs. CDR3 sequence: CASSQGRGAGDTQYF. CDR3 DNA: TGTGCCAGCAGTCAAGGCCGCGGGGCAGGGGATACGCAGTATTTT.